This T cell receptor beta chain was identified in a study of neurological immune-mediated disorders. Study outcomes and limitations: Phylogenetic grouping assigned the repertoires of 18 of 34 multiple sclerosis patients to a single cluster of related CDR3 sequences. This cluster may be a repertoire-level signature. HTLV-1-associated myelopathy ranked highest for TCR clonal expansion and multiple sclerosis lowest, beneath healthy controls.

Template-switch 5'RACE cDNA synthesis added a 10-nucleotide unique molecular identifier. In TCRdb, the 5' RACE reads were re-called with MiXCR into one record per CDR3 protein. The sample includes about 120,000 distinct CDR3 sequences, roughly 3.2% of them seen just once. Deletions cut 4 bases from V and 0 bases from J, with 6 bases between. The CDR3 has 13 residues. Germline V gene sequence: CDR1 ENHRY, CDR2 SYGVKD. This clonotype showed up many times. Its antigen is not identified. Input material: PBMCs. The receptor was isolated from a young woman with multiple sclerosis. The chain employs TRBV10-3 and TRBJ1-1; D unclear. The CDR3 nucleotides read TGTGCCATCAGTGTAGCAGTGAACACTGAAGCTTTCTTT. This sequence encodes CAISVAVNTEAFF.